A few counts support the clone carrying this TCR beta chain. What it binds is not known. The data originate from a study of persistence of HIV-infected CD4 T cells. At the level of the study: A median of 8 years of suppressive ART preceded sampling. Multiple blood draws of up to about 200 mL, except a couple of donors with single leukapheresis.

The stimulus was an HIV-1 Gag 15-mer peptide pool, about 1 ug/peptide/mL. CD40L-negative CD69-negative CD45RO-high memory CD4+ T cells were sorted as populations depleted of antigen-responding cells. Donors were HIV-1-infected adults who began suppressive ART during chronic infection. CD8-depleted PBMCs were stimulated approximately 20 hours with anti-CD28/CD49d costimulation, CD40-blocking antibody and enfuvirtide. The CDR3 has 14 amino acids. Germline CDR1 reads MNHEY; CDR2 reads SMNVEV (reference sequence). The trim removed 6 bases at V and 2 bases at J, leaving 5 bases unmatched. This was the immunoSEQ version 4 assay in survey mode. Assay used: immunoSEQ multiplex PCR; TCRdb lists only in-frame clones, some missing. The sample carries 36,000 or so clones, 82% recorded once.

The V call is TRBV27, the J call TRBJ1-2, with 8 bases lining up with TRBD1. The specimen comprised cultured CD4+ T cells from PBMCs, sampled from a patient who received antiretroviral therapy. This TCR was sampled from an adult with HIV. The donor label of this sample is uncertain. CDR3 region: CASSWTGKNYGYTF. The CDR3 DNA follows: TGTGCCAGCAGCTGGACAGGGAAGAACTATGGCTACACCTTC.